This TCR beta chain was recovered during a study of graft-versus-host responses after intestinal transplantation. Study in general: Recipients obtained multivisceral, liver-intestinal, or isolated intestinal transplants. Each recipient received anti-thymocyte globulin induction, then tacrolimus and steroids for 2 to 4 years.

This CDR3 region has 15 residues. Unmatched junction bases numbered 10, after V lost 6 bases and J lost 4 bases. The V gene's germline CDR1 is MNHNY and CDR2 SVGAGI (reference sequence). Concerning this clone: The antigen is not known.

The data were produced by immunoSEQ multiplex PCR, yet TCRdb's version contains in-frame clones alone and is incomplete. The sample consists of approximately 15,000 clones, over 75% of them appearing once. Study results and caveats: The study associated peak circulating GvH clone levels with early post-transplant HvG declines. GvH clones surfaced in recipient marrow, some emerging earlier in ileum or blood.

The chain carries TRBV6-6 and TRBJ2-5; 8 nucleotides line up with TRBD2. This sequence was found in a human patient who received an intestinal transplant, so some T cells may come from the graft donor. The specimen comprised PBMCs, sampled around 110 days after intestinal transplant. The CDR3 DNA reads TGTGCCAGCAGAGCGGGACTAGAAGGGCGAGAGACCCAGTACTTC. This codes for CASRAGLEGRETQYF.